Presented here are 16 T cell receptor beta chains from one specimen sequenced in a study of T cells after yellow fever vaccination. TCRdb processed the 5' RACE reads anew with MiXCR; each CDR3 protein has one entry. The sample holds about 350,000 distinct CDR3 sequences, around 8.1% seen once. The specimen comprised PBMCs, sampled about 49 days after the first yellow fever vaccination. These receptors were taken from a man between 18 and 29 years old who received the YFV17D yellow fever vaccine.

This clonotype has just a few counts. The CDR3 loop reads CASSFITGGSDNEQFF. Written as DNA, the CDR3 is TGCGCCAGCAGCTTTATTACAGGGGGTTCGGACAATGAGCAGTTCTTC. The chain has TRBV5-1 and TRBJ2-1, with 8 bases matching TRBD1. This CDR3 has 16 residues. Looked up from germline, CDR1 is SGHRS and CDR2 is YFSETQ. The V gene end was trimmed by 2 bases and the J gene end by 5 bases; junction bases not matched to a gene: 9.

A few counts support this clonotype. The chain employs TRBV7-2 and TRBJ2-3; D unclear. The CDR3 extends over 15 amino acids. Germline V gene data show CDR1 as SGHTA and CDR2 as FQGNSA. The ends were cut back, 1 base at V and 0 bases at J, with 8 bases in the middle. The chain's CDR3 is CASSLGHISTDTQYF. The DNA of the CDR3 is TGTGCCAGCAGCTTAGGACATATTAGCACAGATACGCAGTATTTT.

This clonotype has only a few counts. The chain is built from TRBV5-1 and TRBJ1-2; D might be TRBD1 (5 bases). The germline V gene has CDR1 SGHRS and CDR2 YFSETQ. The CDR3 has 13 residues. The V gene lost 0 bases and the J gene lost 8 bases, with 11 bases spanning the gap. CDR3 coding DNA: TGCGCCAGCAGCTTGGATGGGGGTCAGGGCTACACCTTC. Translation gives CASSLDGGQGYTF.

This clonotype was counted only a few times. The rearrangement joins TRBV20-1 to TRBJ1-1; possibly TRBD1 for D (6 bases). Germline V CDR1 and CDR2: DFQATT, SNEGSKA (reference sequence). Trimming left V 0 bases short and J 7 bases short, with 12 bases between. This CDR3 comprises 13 residues. CDR3 in amino acids: CSARDTLQGEAFF. CDR3 DNA: TGCAGTGCTAGAGATACCTTACAGGGTGAAGCTTTCTTT.

This clonotype was seen a handful of times. J is TRBJ2-6 and V is TRBV4-1; D unresolved. V lost 4 bases to trimming and J lost 0 bases, with 7 bases between them. Germline CDR1 and CDR2: MGHRA and YSYEKL. The CDR3 contains 15 residues. The CDR3 here is CASSRANSGANVLTF. The CDR3 nucleotides are TGCGCCAGCAGCCGAGCAAACTCTGGGGCCAACGTCCTGACTTTC.

V usage is TRBV7-2 and J usage is TRBJ1-6; D is unresolved. The CDR3 has 13 amino acids. Germline loops: CDR1 SGHTA, CDR2 FQGNSA. Between the trimmed V and J ends, which lost 7 bases and 4 bases, there was a span of 8 bases. The CDR3 sequence is CASTWDYNSPLHF. CDR3 DNA sequence: TGTGCCAGCACTTGGGATTATAATTCACCCCTCCACTTT.

Only a few counts were recorded for this clonotype. The chain joins TRBV27 to TRBJ1-6; D is unclear. Germline V gives CDR1 MNHEY, CDR2 SMNVEV (reference sequence). V shed 5 bases and J shed 6 bases, with 17 bases lying between them. The CDR3 is 16 amino acids. The CDR3 spells CASSPQLTGRNSPLHF. As DNA, the CDR3 is TGTGCCAGCAGTCCCCAGCTTACCGGACGTAATTCACCCCTCCACTTT.

This clonotype was seen more than once but under ten times. V and J are TRBV4-3 and TRBJ1-2, with TRBD1 as a possible D gene (6 bases). Trimming took off 0 bases at V and 6 bases at J, with 17 bases between the two ends. From germline, CDR1 is LGHNA and CDR2 YSLEER. This CDR3 is 16 amino acids long. CDR3 bases: TGCGCCAGCAGCCAAGATCAGGGGAGGGGAGGTGATGGCTACACCTTC. Translated, it gives CASSQDQGRGGDGYTF.

In its sample, this clonotype was seen many times. This chain joins TRBV12-3 or TRBV12-4 and TRBJ1-5; D unresolved. The CDR3 loop spans 11 amino acids. Trimming pared 3 bases from V and 7 bases from J, leaving 4 bases between. The CDR3 region has the DNA TGTGCCAGCAGTTTCGGGCAGCCCCAGCATTTT. This gives the protein CASSFGQPQHF.

This clonotype came up a few times. This rearrangement joins TRBV5-1 to TRBJ2-3, with TRBD1 identical over 10 bases. Germline V gene lookup returns CDR1 SGHRS and CDR2 YFSETQ. The CDR3 length is 16 residues. Trimming took 1 base from V and 1 from J; bases not matched to a gene: 3. The CDR3 DNA follows: TGCGCCAGCAGCTTGTTTGGGACAGGGGGCACAGATACGCAGTATTTT. The encoded protein is CASSLFGTGGTDTQYF.

The chain employs TRBV7-2 and TRBJ2-1, with D possibly matching TRBD2 (6 bases). V was shortened by 5 bases and J by 6 bases, with 17 bases between the two germline ends. The germline V gene encodes CDR1 SGHTA and CDR2 FQGNSA. CDR3 length: 15 residues. The CDR3 nucleotides are TGTGCCAGCAGCCCTTTCTTCCGCGGGGCCAATGAGCAGTTCTTC. Protein sequence: CASSPFFRGANEQFF. Full variable domain (outside the CDR3, taken from reference TRBV7-2 and TRBJ2-1): GAGVSQSPSNKVTEKGKDVELRCDPISGHTALYWYRQSLGQGLEFLIYFQGNSAPDKSGLPSDRFSAERTGGSVSTLTIQRTQQEDSAVYLCASSPFFRGANEQFFGPGTRLTVL.

The gene calls are TRBV11-2 and TRBJ2-1; 11 positions match TRBD2. CDR1 is SGHAT and CDR2 is FQNNGV in the germline V gene. The V gene end was trimmed by 4 bases and the J gene end by 7 bases; junction bases not matched to a gene: 9. The CDR3 contains 16 residues. The chain's CDR3 is CASSWRETSGENEQFF. The CDR3 DNA sequence: TGTGCCAGCAGCTGGCGAGAGACTAGCGGGGAGAATGAGCAGTTCTTC. Full variable domain (rest looked up from reference TRBV11-2 and TRBJ2-1): EAGVAQSPRYKIIEKRQSVAFWCNPISGHATLYWYQQILGQGPKLLIQFQNNGVVDDSQLPKDRFSAERLKGVDSTLKIQPAKLEDSAVYLCASSWRETSGENEQFFGPGTRLTVL.

This clonotype was found a few times. V gene TRBV5-1 combines with J gene TRBJ1-2; 7 nucleotides match TRBD1. The CDR3 runs 16 residues. Germline assignment: CDR1 SGHRS and CDR2 YFSETQ. V was clipped by 5 bases and J by 2 bases; unmatched bases: 12. The CDR3 DNA is TGCGCCAGCAGTTTTTTCCCGGGACAGCGAAACTATGGCTACACCTTC. The encoded protein is CASSFFPGQRNYGYTF. The full variable domain, its missing parts supplied by reference TRBV5-1 and TRBJ1-2, is KAGVTQTPRYLIKTRGQQVTLSCSPISGHRSVSWYQQTPGQGLQFLFEYFSETQRNKGNFPGRFSGRQFSNSRSEMNVSTLELGDSALYLCASSFFPGQRNYGYTFGSGTRLTVV.

The rearrangement joins TRBV20-1 to TRBJ1-6; TRBD1 matches 7 bases. CDR1 is DFQATT, CDR2 SNEGSKA, per germline (reference sequence). After removal of 3 bases from V and 1 base from J, the junction contained 9 bases not matched to a gene. The CDR3 length is 17 residues. In DNA, the CDR3 is TGCAGTGCTAGGCAGGGGGGTCCGGGTTCCTATAATTCACCCCTCCACTTT. This sequence encodes CSARQGGPGSYNSPLHF.

This chain uses TRBV10-3 with TRBJ2-3; 7 positions match TRBD2. The CDR3 totals 15 residues. Unmatched junction bases numbered 3, after V lost 2 bases and J lost 1 base. Germline CDR1 ENHRY, CDR2 SYGVKD. CDR3 sequence reads: CAISERGVGTDTQYF. DNA for the CDR3: TGTGCCATCAGTGAGCGGGGGGTAGGCACAGATACGCAGTATTTT.

The genes are TRBV20-1 and TRBJ2-7; 13 nucleotides line up with TRBD2. V gave up 5 bases and J gave up 4 bases; unmatched junction bases: 8. Per the germline V gene, CDR1 is DFQATT and CDR2 is SNEGSKA (reference sequence). The CDR3 is made up of 15 amino acids. The CDR3 DNA sequence: TGCAGTGCTGGCCCCGGGACTAGCGGGGCGTACGAGCAGTACTTC. As protein: CSAGPGTSGAYEQYF.